The next 8 T cell receptor beta chains were all read from a single sample in a study of blood T cell repertoires in COVID-19. TCRdb keeps only in-frame clones here, not all; method: immunoSEQ multiplex PCR. The table lists some 120,000 clones, roughly four fifths of them singletons. The sequencing sample was made of peripheral blood. Source of these receptors: a human donor in a cohort sampled during active COVID-19.

The chain employs TRBV7-8 and TRBJ1-5; tentative D call: TRBD1 (5 bases). Trimming stripped 1 base from V and 7 bases from J, with 11 bases between. CDR1 and CDR2 from the germline V gene are SGHVS and FQNEAQ. The CDR3 runs to 14 residues. The CDR3 sequence is CASSLEGRKQPQHF. The CDR3 coding sequence is TGTGCCAGCAGCTTAGAGGGGCGGAAGCAGCCCCAGCATTTT.

This clone was detected ten times or more. The chain is built from TRBV5-1 and TRBJ2-7; D not resolved. Germline lookup yields CDR1 SGHRS and CDR2 YFSETQ. Trimming cost V 6 bases and J 4 bases, with 11 bases left between them. The CDR3 loop spans 12 amino acids. CDR3 in amino acids: CASNLGDYEQYF. The DNA of the CDR3 is TGCGCCAGCAATTTGGGCGATTACGAGCAGTACTTC.

This rearrangement joins TRBV24-1 to TRBJ2-3; 10 nucleotides align to TRBD1. The CDR3 length is 14 residues. In germline, CDR1 is KGHDR, CDR2 SFDVKD. J lost 4 bases, V lost 3 bases, and 0 bases had no gene match. The CDR3 reads CATSDGTGADTQYF. The CDR3 coding sequence is TGTGCCACCAGTGATGGGACAGGGGCAGATACGCAGTATTTT.

The chain has TRBV5-6 and TRBJ1-1; D is uncertain. Germline CDR1 reads SGHDT; CDR2 reads YYEEEE. The CDR3 is 11 residues long. V was trimmed by 0 bases and J by 7 bases, leaving 4 bases between them. The DNA of the CDR3 is TGTGCCAGCAGCTTGGACAGTGAAGCTTTCTTT. This codes for CASSLDSEAFF.

CDR3 sequence: CASSVQGTGNTIYF. CDR3 sequence (DNA): TGTGCCAGCAGCGTACAGGGTACTGGAAACACCATATATTTT. The J gene is TRBJ1-3, the V gene TRBV9; D possibly corresponds to TRBD1 (5 bases). This CDR3 is 14 amino acids long. Germline V gene sequence: CDR1 SGDLS, CDR2 YYNGEE. Trimming left V 1 base short and J 2 bases short, with 7 bases between.

The CDR3: CASRDSPGLGNQPQHF. The CDR3 DNA reads TGTGCCAGCCGTGACTCTCCAGGGTTAGGCAATCAGCCCCAGCATTTT. The V and J genes are TRBV19 and TRBJ1-5; D is perhaps TRBD1 (5 bases). The CDR3 covers 16 residues. Germline loops: CDR1 LNHDA, CDR2 SQIVND (reference sequence). V was trimmed by 9 bases and J by 2 bases, leaving 20 bases between them.

This clone was counted only a few times. The V call is TRBV7-8, the J call TRBJ1-2, with a possible D match to TRBD1 (5 bases). V was shortened by 5 bases and J by 4 bases, with 17 bases between the two germline ends. The CDR3 is 15 residues long. Germline V gives CDR1 SGHVS, CDR2 FQNEAQ. CDR3 sequence (DNA): TGTGCCAGCAGCGCAAGGTGGCAGGGAGGCTATGGCTACACCTTC. It is translated as CASSARWQGGYGYTF.

This clone was seen a few times. V gene TRBV6-6 combines with J gene TRBJ1-1, with unresolved D. From germline, CDR1 is MNHNY and CDR2 SVGAGI (reference sequence). Between the trimmed V and J ends, which lost 6 bases and 7 bases, there was a span of 15 bases. The CDR3 covers 13 residues. CDR3 nucleotide sequence: TGTGCCAGCAGCCCCGTTCCGGGGAATGAAGCTTTCTTT. This encodes CASSPVPGNEAFF.